Below, 29 T cell receptor beta chains from the same sample are listed, as sequenced in a study of T cell repertoires in cytomegalovirus infection. TCRdb analysed the reads with MiXCR anew, one entry per CDR3 protein. There are some 400,000 distinct CDR3 sequences in the sample; under 40% occur only once, and about an eighth lies in the top ten. Material: PBMCs. Receptors originate from a human donor in good health (CMV status not recorded). Some clones in this sample may be carry-over from other donors' samples.

Turning to this clonotype: A read error is possible here, since a much larger clone lies one base away. The V call is TRBV7-2, the J call TRBJ2-7, with D uncertain. Germline lookup yields CDR1 SGHTA and CDR2 FQGNSA. Between the trimmed V and J ends, which lost 2 bases and 2 bases, there was a span of 16 bases. The CDR3 sequence is 16 residues long. In nucleotides, the CDR3 is TGTGCCAGCAGCTTATATCGGTCAGTTCTTACCTACGAGCAGTACTTC. Its translation is CASSLYRSVLTYEQYF.

At least ten counts were recorded for this clonotype. The chain couples TRBV12-3 or TRBV12-4 to TRBJ1-5, with D possibly matching TRBD1 (5 bases). The CDR3 loop spans 15 amino acids. V was clipped by 2 bases and J by 9 bases, with 17 bases between them. The CDR3 region is CASSLRRGIFWPQHF. For the CDR3, the DNA is TGTGCCAGCAGTTTACGGAGGGGAATCTTTTGGCCCCAGCATTTT.

This clonotype was observed many times. The V call is TRBV7-2, the J call TRBJ1-5, with D unclear. V lost 1 base, J lost 6 bases, and 19 bases lay in between. The germline V gene encodes CDR1 SGHTA and CDR2 FQGNSA. This CDR3 region has 17 residues. CDR3 region: CASSLGVVLRDRQPQHF. CDR3 DNA sequence: TGTGCCAGCAGCTTAGGTGTTGTGTTGAGGGATCGTCAGCCCCAGCATTTT. Variable domain in full (rest from reference TRBV7-2 and TRBJ1-5): GAGVSQSPSNKVTEKGKDVELRCDPISGHTALYWYRQSLGQGLEFLIYFQGNSAPDKSGLPSDRFSAERTGGSVSTLTIQRTQQEDSAVYLCASSLGVVLRDRQPQHFGDGTRLSIL.

The chain recombines TRBV6-2 or TRBV6-3 with TRBJ2-1, with a possible D match to TRBD2 (5 bases). CDR1 and CDR2 (germline): MNHEY, SVGEGT. The CDR3 extends over 18 amino acids. With 0 bases removed from V and 1 base from J, the gap between germline ends came to 16 bases. CDR3 nucleotides: TGTGCCAGCAGTTACTCCCCCCTGCGGGCCAATTCCTACAATGAGCAGTTCTTC. Translating it yields CASSYSPLRANSYNEQFF.

This clonotype was picked up many times. V gene TRBV7-2 combines with J gene TRBJ1-6, with TRBD1 matching 7 bases. The CDR3 is made up of 18 amino acids. V lost 0 bases and J lost 6; bases outside the gene matches: 11. Germline lookup yields CDR1 SGHTA and CDR2 FQGNSA. The CDR3 is CASSLAPQGLLGNSPLHF. The DNA for the CDR3 is TGTGCCAGCAGCTTAGCGCCACAGGGGTTATTGGGTAATTCACCCCTCCACTTT. Drawing the rest from reference TRBV7-2 and TRBJ1-6, the complete variable domain is GAGVSQSPSNKVTEKGKDVELRCDPISGHTALYWYRQSLGQGLEFLIYFQGNSAPDKSGLPSDRFSAERTGGSVSTLTIQRTQQEDSAVYLCASSLAPQGLLGNSPLHFGNGTRLTVT.

The gene calls are TRBV10-3 and TRBJ1-4; weak D call: TRBD1 (5 bases). The CDR3 totals 16 residues. Germline assignment: CDR1 ENHRY and CDR2 SYGVKD. The V gene lost 0 bases and the J gene lost 3 bases, with 11 bases spanning the gap. DNA for the CDR3: TGTGCCATCAGTGAGTCCAGGGTAGCATCTAATGAAAAACTGTTTTTT. This encodes CAISESRVASNEKLFF.

The sample holds a few counts of this clonotype. The rearrangement uses TRBV15 and TRBJ2-2; D is perhaps TRBD2 (6 bases). The length of the CDR3 is 12 residues. V was clipped by 8 bases and J by 3 bases, with 7 bases between them. CDR1 is LNHNV and CDR2 is YYDKDF in the germline V gene (reference sequence). This CDR3 is CATGGYTGELFF. CDR3 coding DNA: TGTGCCACCGGGGGGTACACCGGGGAGCTGTTTTTT. The full variable domain, rest sourced from reference TRBV15 and TRBJ2-2, is DAMVIQNPRYQVTQFGKPVTLSCSQTLNHNVMYWYQQKSSQAPKLLFHYYDKDFNNEADTPDNFQSRRPNTSFCFLDIRSPGLGDTAMYLCATGGYTGELFFGEGSRLTVL.

The table lists this clonotype with a few counts. The chain recombines TRBV6-2 or TRBV6-3 with TRBJ1-1; unclear D gene. The V and J ends lost 2 bases and 9 bases respectively, with 16 bases between them. This CDR3 has 14 residues. Germline V gene data show CDR1 as MNHEY and CDR2 as SVGEGT. The CDR3 DNA reads as TGTGCCAGCAGTTACAGCTACCCCTCCTCTCAAGCTTTCTTT. This sequence encodes CASSYSYPSSQAFF.

This clonotype appeared a few times. The chain combines TRBV24-1 with TRBJ2-1, with 7 bases that match TRBD1. The CDR3 is made up of 14 amino acids. J was trimmed by 1 base and V by 6 bases; bases with no gene match: 2. Per the germline V gene, CDR1 is KGHDR and CDR2 is SFDVKD. The CDR3 DNA sequence: TGTGCCACCAGTCGGGACAGATCCTACAATGAGCAGTTCTTC. The encoded protein is CATSRDRSYNEQFF.

Concerning this clonotype itself: A much larger clonotype is one base distant, so this may be a read error. This chain uses TRBV6-2 or TRBV6-3 with TRBJ2-1, with a tentative D call TRBD1 (6 bases). Germline V gives CDR1 MNHEY, CDR2 SVGEGT. The CDR3 loop spans 13 amino acids. Trimming pared 4 bases from V and 13 bases from J, leaving 17 bases between. CDR3: CASSSTWGHDQFF. The CDR3 DNA sequence: TGTGCCAGCAGTTCTACATGGGGGCACGATCAGTTCTTC.

This clonotype was found many times. The chain is built from TRBV7-2 and TRBJ2-3, with 13 bases lining up with TRBD2. V lost 4 bases to trimming and J lost 4 bases; unmatched junction nucleotides: 2. The length of the CDR3 is 15 residues. The V gene's germline CDR1 is SGHTA and CDR2 FQGNSA. DNA of the CDR3: TGTGCCAGCAGCTGGACTAGCGGGGGTGCAGATACGCAGTATTTT. This translates into CASSWTSGGADTQYF.

Turning to this clonotype: The junction and the germline gene differ at one end; a read error may be behind it. The V gene is TRBV6-5, the J gene TRBJ2-7; D remains ambiguous. The germline V gene encodes CDR1 MNHEY and CDR2 SVGAGI. The CDR3 runs 15 residues. CDR3 residues: CDSSYCVRTGSEQYF. The CDR3 nucleotides are TGTGACAGCAGTTACTGTGTCCGGACCGGTAGCGAGCAGTACTTC.

The gene calls are TRBV6-5 and TRBJ1-4; D unclear. The CDR3 runs to 11 residues. V gave up 10 bases and J gave up 4 bases, with 7 bases separating them. Germline V gives CDR1 MNHEY, CDR2 SVGAGI. CDR3 residues: CATRVNEKLFF. DNA of the CDR3: TGTGCCACCCGGGTTAATGAAAAACTGTTTTTT.

Turning to this clonotype: The conserved final phenylalanine or tryptophan is absent from the CDR3, which likely points to a read error. The gene calls are TRBV7-4 and TRBJ1-2, with D maybe TRBD1 (5 bases). V was shortened by 1 base and J by 4 bases, with 13 bases between the two germline ends. Germline V gene data show CDR1 as SGHVT and CDR2 as SQSDAQ. The CDR3 has 15 residues. The CDR3 region has the DNA TGTGCCAGCAGCTTAGGGACACCCGCAGGCTATGGCTACACCTTA. It codes for CASSLGTPAGYGYTL.

The chain joins TRBV28 to TRBJ2-7; 7 bases match TRBD1. J was trimmed by 2 bases and V by 3 bases; bases with no gene match: 7. The CDR3 loop spans 15 amino acids. The V gene's germline CDR1 is MDHEN and CDR2 SYDVKM. The CDR3 is CASSLVGGATYEQYF. The CDR3 DNA sequence: TGTGCCAGCAGTTTGGTAGGGGGCGCGACCTACGAGCAGTACTTC.

This clonotype has a count of ten or more. The rearrangement uses TRBV6-1 and TRBJ2-3; the D gene could be TRBD1 or TRBD2 (5 bases each). Germline V gene data show CDR1 as MNHNS and CDR2 as SASEGT. Trimming removed 6 bases from V and 1 base from J, with 11 bases in between. This CDR3 is built from 14 residues. The CDR3 is CASSRMGGTDTQYF. CDR3 bases: TGTGCCAGCAGCCGCATGGGGGGCACAGATACGCAGTATTTT.

This clonotype was detected a few times. The gene calls are TRBV2 and TRBJ2-1, with D possibly being TRBD2 (6 bases). Per the germline V gene, CDR1 is SNHLY and CDR2 is FYNNEI. Trimming removed 1 base from V and 4 bases from J, with 14 bases in between. The CDR3 consists of 16 residues. CDR3 region: CASSEVLATRYNEQFF. CDR3 nucleotide sequence: TGTGCCAGCAGTGAAGTTCTAGCGACTAGATACAATGAGCAGTTCTTC.

In nucleotides, the CDR3 is TGTGCCAGCAGCCACCGGGTTAGCGGGGGATCCGGGGAGCTGTTTTTT. Protein: CASSHRVSGGSGELFF. This chain uses TRBV3-1 with TRBJ2-2; 9 positions match TRBD2. The CDR3 runs 16 residues. Germline values: CDR1 LGHDT, CDR2 YNNKEL (reference sequence). J lost 6 bases, V lost 3 bases, and 8 bases had no gene match.

This chain uses TRBV20-1 with TRBJ2-1; 10 bases are a match to TRBD2. Trimming took 5 bases from V and 5 from J; bases not matched to a gene: 12. There are 16 residues in the CDR3. Germline CDR1 is DFQATT and CDR2 is SNEGSKA (reference sequence). The CDR3 DNA reads TGCAGTGCTCTTATGGGAGCGGGGGGGCCCAACAATGAGCAGTTCTTC. It encodes CSALMGAGGPNNEQFF.

This clonotype was recorded at least ten times. The CDR3 loop is CASSLRLEPRTDTQYF. CDR3 nucleotide sequence: TGTGCCAGCAGCTTACGGTTGGAGCCCCGCACAGATACGCAGTATTTT. The chain carries TRBV7-2 and TRBJ2-3; D call uncertain. CDR3 size: 16 residues. Germline-derived CDR1 and CDR2 are SGHTA and FQGNSA. The V and J ends lost 2 bases and 1 base respectively, with 13 bases between them.

This clonotype has more than one count but fewer than ten. The chain combines TRBV19 with TRBJ1-2; TRBD1 agrees at 9 bases. The J segment lost 3 bases and the V segment lost 3 bases, leaving 11 bases of the junction unmatched. The germline CDR1 and CDR2 sequences are LNHDA and SQIVND (reference sequence). This CDR3 spans 17 amino acids. The CDR3 protein is CASSIGQGFVLDYGYTF. For the CDR3, the DNA is TGTGCCAGTAGTATCGGACAGGGGTTTGTCCTAGACTATGGCTACACCTTC. The full variable domain, its missing parts supplied by reference TRBV19 and TRBJ1-2, is DGGITQSPKYLFRKEGQNVTLSCEQNLNHDAMYWYRQDPGQGLRLIYYSQIVNDFQKGDIAEGYSVSREKKESFPLTVTSAQKNPTAFYLCASSIGQGFVLDYGYTFGSGTRLTVV.

This clonotype was detected many times. This CDR3 reads CASSFGSLNTEAFF. The CDR3 region has the DNA TGTGCCAGCAGTTTTGGCAGCCTGAACACTGAAGCTTTCTTT. This chain connects TRBV6-2 or TRBV6-3 to TRBJ1-1; unclear D gene. Per the germline V gene, CDR1 is MNHEY and CDR2 is SVGEGT. V was cut by 4 bases and J by 0 bases, with 9 bases left in between. There are 14 residues in the CDR3.

Concerning this clonotype: A single base separates this from a much larger clone, so it may be a read error. The rearrangement joins TRBV28 to TRBJ1-1; weak D call: TRBD1 (5 bases). The CDR3 extends over 13 amino acids. In germline, CDR1 is MDHEN, CDR2 SYDVKM. Trimming took off 3 bases at V and 7 bases at J, with 12 bases between the two ends. In DNA form, the CDR3 reads TGTGCCAGCAGTTTCATGACAGAAAGTGAAGCTTTCTTT. This encodes CASSFMTESEAFF.

V is TRBV5-1 and J is TRBJ2-3, with 10 nucleotides matching TRBD2. The V gene's germline CDR1 is SGHRS and CDR2 YFSETQ. The junction had 6 bases not matched to a gene; V was cut back by 5 bases and J by 0 bases. The CDR3 has 16 residues. The CDR3 DNA reads as TGCGCCAGCAGGATTAGCGGGGGGCCTAGCACAGATACGCAGTATTTT. Its translation: CASRISGGPSTDTQYF.

J is TRBJ2-3 and V is TRBV20-1, with D possibly TRBD1 on 6 matching bases. Trimming stripped 0 bases from V and 5 bases from J, with 12 bases between. This CDR3 is built from 14 residues. Germline CDR1 is DFQATT and CDR2 is SNEGSKA (reference sequence). CDR3 sequence reads: CSARDRVGQDTQYF. CDR3 nucleotide sequence: TGCAGTGCTAGAGATAGGGTGGGACAAGATACGCAGTATTTT.

The chain links TRBV19 to TRBJ2-5, with a tentative D call TRBD1 (6 bases). V lost 2 bases, J lost 2 bases, and 12 bases lay in between. The CDR3 length is 15 residues. The germline gives CDR1 LNHDA, CDR2 SQIVND (reference sequence). CDR3 region: CASSILGTQQETQYF. CDR3 nucleotide sequence: TGTGCCAGTAGTATACTCGGGACACAGCAAGAGACCCAGTACTTC.

This clonotype was detected many times. This chain connects TRBV7-9 to TRBJ1-6; possibly TRBD1 for D (6 bases). The CDR3 is 18 amino acids. V was cut by 3 bases and J by 8 bases, with 23 bases left in between. Germline V CDR1 and CDR2: SEHNR, FQNEAQ (reference sequence). This chain's CDR3 is CASSFPPTGLGDYSPLHF. The CDR3 DNA follows: TGTGCCAGCAGCTTTCCTCCCACAGGGCTCGGAGATTATTCACCCCTCCACTTT.

The V call is TRBV11-3, the J call TRBJ2-1, with 8 bases aligning to TRBD1. This CDR3 has 15 residues. Germline values: CDR1 SGHNT, CDR2 YENEEA. The J segment lost 7 bases and the V segment lost 4 bases, leaving 9 bases of the junction unmatched. The CDR3 region has the DNA TGTGCCAGCAGCTCCTCTCGGACAGGGAAGAATGAGCAGTTCTTC. This sequence encodes CASSSSRTGKNEQFF.

CDR3 sequence (DNA): TGTGCCAGCACCCCAACCAATATCACCCAGGGCTATGGCTACACCTTC. Amino acid sequence: CASTPTNITQGYGYTF. The gene calls are TRBV27 and TRBJ1-2; D is possibly TRBD1 (5 bases). The V gene lost 7 bases and the J gene lost 4 bases, with 22 bases spanning the gap. CDR3 length equals 16 residues. Germline V gives CDR1 MNHEY, CDR2 SMNVEV (reference sequence).